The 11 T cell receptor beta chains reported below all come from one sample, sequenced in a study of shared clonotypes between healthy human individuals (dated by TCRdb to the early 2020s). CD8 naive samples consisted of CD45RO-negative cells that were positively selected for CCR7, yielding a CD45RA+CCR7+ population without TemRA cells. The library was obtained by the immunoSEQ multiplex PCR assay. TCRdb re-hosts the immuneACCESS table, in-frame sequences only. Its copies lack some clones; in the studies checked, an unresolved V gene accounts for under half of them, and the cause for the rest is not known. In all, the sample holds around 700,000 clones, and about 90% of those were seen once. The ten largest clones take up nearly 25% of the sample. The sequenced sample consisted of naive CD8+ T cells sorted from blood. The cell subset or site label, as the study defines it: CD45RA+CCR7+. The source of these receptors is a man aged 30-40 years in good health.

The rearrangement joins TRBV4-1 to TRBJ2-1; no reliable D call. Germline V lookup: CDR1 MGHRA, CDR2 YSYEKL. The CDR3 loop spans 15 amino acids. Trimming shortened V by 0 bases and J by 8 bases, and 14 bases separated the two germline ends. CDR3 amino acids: CASSQDWAGSDEQFF. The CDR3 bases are TGCGCCAGCAGCCAAGATTGGGCAGGTTCCGATGAGCAGTTCTTC.

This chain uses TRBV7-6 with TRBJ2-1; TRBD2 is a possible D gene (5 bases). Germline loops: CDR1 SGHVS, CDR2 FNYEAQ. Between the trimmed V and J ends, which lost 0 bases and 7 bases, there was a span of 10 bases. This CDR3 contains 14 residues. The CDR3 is CASSLAPGRNEQFF. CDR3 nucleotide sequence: TGTGCCAGCAGCTTAGCTCCGGGGAGAAATGAGCAGTTCTTC.

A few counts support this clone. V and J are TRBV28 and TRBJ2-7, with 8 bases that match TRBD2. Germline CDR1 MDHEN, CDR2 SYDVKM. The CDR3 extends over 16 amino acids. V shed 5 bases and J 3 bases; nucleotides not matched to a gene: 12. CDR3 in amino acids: CASSPLSGGGLYEQYF. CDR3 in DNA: TGTGCCAGCAGTCCCCTCAGCGGGGGAGGGCTCTACGAGCAGTACTTC.

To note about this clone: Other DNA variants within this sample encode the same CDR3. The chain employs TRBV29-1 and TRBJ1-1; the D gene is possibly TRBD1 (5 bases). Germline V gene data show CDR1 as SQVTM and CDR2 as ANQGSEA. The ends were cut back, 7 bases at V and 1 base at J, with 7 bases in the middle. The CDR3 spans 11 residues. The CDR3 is CSGGENTEAFF. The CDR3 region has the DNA TGCAGCGGGGGGGAGAACACTGAAGCTTTCTTT.

CDR3 in amino acids: CASSQGTGPYEQYF. DNA of the CDR3: TGTGCCAGCAGCCAAGGGACAGGCCCCTACGAGCAGTACTTC. The rearrangement uses TRBV4-2 and TRBJ2-7; 7 positions agree with TRBD1. The length of the CDR3 is 14 residues. Germline loops: CDR1 LGHNA, CDR2 YNFKEQ. Losses at the gene ends were 1 base for V and 2 bases for J; bases not matched to a gene: 2.

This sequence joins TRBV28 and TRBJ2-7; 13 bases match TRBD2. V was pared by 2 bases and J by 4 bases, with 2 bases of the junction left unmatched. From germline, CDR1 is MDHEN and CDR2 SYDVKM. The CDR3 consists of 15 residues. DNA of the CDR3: TGTGCCAGCAGTTTACGACTAGCGGGAGGTTACGAGCAGTACTTC. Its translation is CASSLRLAGGYEQYF.

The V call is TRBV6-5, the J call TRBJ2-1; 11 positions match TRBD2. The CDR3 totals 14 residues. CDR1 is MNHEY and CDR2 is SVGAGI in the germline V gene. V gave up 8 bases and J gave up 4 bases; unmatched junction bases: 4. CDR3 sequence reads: CASRGTSGYNEQFF. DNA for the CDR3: TGTGCCAGCCGAGGGACTAGCGGTTACAATGAGCAGTTCTTC.

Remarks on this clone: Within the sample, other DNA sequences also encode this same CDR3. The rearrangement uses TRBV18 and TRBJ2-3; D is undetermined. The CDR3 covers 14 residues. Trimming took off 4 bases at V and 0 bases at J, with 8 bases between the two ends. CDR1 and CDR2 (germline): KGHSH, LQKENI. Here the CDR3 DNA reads TGTGCCAGCTCACGGTACGGTAGCACAGATACGCAGTATTTT. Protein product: CASSRYGSTDTQYF.

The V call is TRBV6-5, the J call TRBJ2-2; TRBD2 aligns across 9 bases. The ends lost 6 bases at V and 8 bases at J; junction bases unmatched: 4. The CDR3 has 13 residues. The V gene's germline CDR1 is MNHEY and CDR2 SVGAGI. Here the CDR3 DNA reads TGTGCCAGCAGCCATCTAGCGGGAGGGGAGCTGTTTTTT. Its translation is CASSHLAGGELFF.

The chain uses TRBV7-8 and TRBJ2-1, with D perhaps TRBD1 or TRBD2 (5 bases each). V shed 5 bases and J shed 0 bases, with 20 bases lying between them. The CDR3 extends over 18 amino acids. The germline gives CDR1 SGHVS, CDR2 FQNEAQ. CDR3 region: CASSQAVGRLSSYNEQFF. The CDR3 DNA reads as TGTGCCAGCAGCCAGGCGGTGGGACGATTGAGCTCCTACAATGAGCAGTTCTTC.

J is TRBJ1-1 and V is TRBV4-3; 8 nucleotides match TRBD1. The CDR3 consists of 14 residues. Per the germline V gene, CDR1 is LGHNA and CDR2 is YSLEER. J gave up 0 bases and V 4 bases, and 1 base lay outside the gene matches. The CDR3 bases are TGCGCCAGCAGCCGGGACAGGATGAACACTGAAGCTTTCTTT. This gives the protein CASSRDRMNTEAFF.